The entry below gives a single T cell receptor beta chain sequence along with its context. No cognate antigen has been identified for it. Qualities for individual bases were not recorded, and no much larger clone is one base off. The germline V gene specifies MDHEN as CDR1 and SYDVKM as CDR2. V is pruned by 6 bases and J by 3 bases, leaving 13 bases of the junction without a gene match. Its CDR3 holds 19 amino acids, cysteine through phenylalanine. Only the CDR3 region is kept as DNA, spanning 57 bases read in frame from base 1. Library preparation employed the immunoSEQ multiplex PCR assay. On the study's bioinformatics: To diagnose cytomegalovirus status from the catalog of TCR beta chain sequences, a statistical classification framework was built. TCRdb's version of the immuneACCESS table is confined to in-frame rearrangements and falls short of the full clone set. An unresolved V gene accounts for under half of the shortfall where checked; the remainder is of unknown origin. V and J calls and clone size come straight from that table; D and trimming were deduced from the DNA. The sample has 110,000 to 150,000 clones on record, approximately 94% of them singletons. Approximately 2% of the sample belongs to the ten largest clones.

The sample belongs to a study of cytomegalovirus exposure and HLA in healthy donors (dated by TCRdb to the late 2010s). In the study overall: A later analysis indicated that the roughly 130 validation repertoires were generated on the platform also employed for the roughly 650 repertoires of the first cohort. The aim of the study was to test whether cataloging public T cell receptors could identify signatures of past pathogen exposure. A separate validation cohort of 100 to 150 different subjects was used in addition to the roughly 720-subject first cohort. High-throughput TCR immunosequencing, statistical association of individual TCRs with disease status, and machine learning were combined to predict cytomegalovirus infection status.

Separate from the approximately 700-subject first cohort, the validation cohort of some 130 subjects was the group to which the donors belonged. Study-wide conclusions, independent of this receptor: Most TCR sequences were seen in very few donors, while some public TCRs were found in many individuals. A later analysis lacked HLA typing for the validation cohort, so it scored co-occurrence in that cohort across all 110 or so repertoires. The classifier was reported to diagnose cytomegalovirus status with high specificity and sensitivity in both the original cohort and the validation cohort. In a later analysis, TCRs clustered in the first cohort were found to also tend to co-occur in the approximately 120 validation repertoires, with around 94% of cluster scores above 0. According to the authors, the approach could potentially be generalized to other disease states and immunological phenotypes. The study gave a list of more than 150 TCR beta chains associated with cytomegalovirus. A few of the identified cytomegalovirus-associated TCR beta chains were confirmed in vitro to be specific for cytomegalovirus antigens.

Recombination connected TRBV28 to TRBJ2-5; TRBD2 lines up with 16 middle nucleotides. The source of this sequence is a man between 18 and 29 years old in good health and CMV-seropositive. The material sequenced was PBMCs. The nucleotides read TGTGCCAGCAGCCTAAATTCTCCGGGACTAGCGGGAGGGGAAGAGACCCAGTACTTC. Its coded protein is CASSLNSPGLAGGEETQYF.